This T cell receptor (beta chain) is from a study of cytomegalovirus exposure and HLA in healthy donors. The overall study: Counted in an early data release were some 81 million unique TCRs from HLA-typed donors.

CDR1 LNHDA and CDR2 SQIVND come from the germline V gene (reference sequence). The germline V and J ends were trimmed by 4 bases and 3 bases, with 12 bases remaining between them. The CDR3 consists of 14 residues. The PCR used 60 Vbeta and 13 Jbeta primers. Profiling relied on immunoSEQ multiplex PCR, and the TCRdb table lists in-frame clones only, not all of them. Among fewer than 150,000 clones, about 77% were seen once, and the ten largest hold 1% to 1.5%. This clone was seen repeatedly, ten times or more. Its antigen remains unidentified. Study-level findings and limits: In vitro confirmation showed three CMV-associated chains to be CMV antigen specific. Follow-up analysis seemed to connect common viral pathogens with several of the most significant clusters identified.

The chain couples TRBV19 to TRBJ1-1; D remains ambiguous. Sequencing was done on a sample of PBMCs. The source of this sequence is a middle-aged man in good health and CMV-seronegative. The DNA of the CDR3 is TGTGCCAGTAGTAGGGGAGCCCACGACACTGAAGCTTTCTTT. This sequence encodes CASSRGAHDTEAFF.